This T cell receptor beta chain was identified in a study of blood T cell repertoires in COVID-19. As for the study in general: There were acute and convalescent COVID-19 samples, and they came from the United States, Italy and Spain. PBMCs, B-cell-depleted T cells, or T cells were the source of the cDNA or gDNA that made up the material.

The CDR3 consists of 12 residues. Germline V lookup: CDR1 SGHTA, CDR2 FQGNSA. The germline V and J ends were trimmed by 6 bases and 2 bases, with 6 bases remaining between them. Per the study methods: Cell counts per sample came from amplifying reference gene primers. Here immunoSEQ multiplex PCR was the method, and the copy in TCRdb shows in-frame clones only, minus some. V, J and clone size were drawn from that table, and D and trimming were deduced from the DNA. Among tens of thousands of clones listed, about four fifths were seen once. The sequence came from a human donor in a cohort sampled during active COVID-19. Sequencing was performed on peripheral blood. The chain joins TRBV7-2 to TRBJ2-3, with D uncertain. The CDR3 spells CASSQATDTQYF. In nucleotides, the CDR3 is TGTGCCAGCAGTCAGGCCACAGATACGCAGTATTTT.